This entry lists 5 T cell receptor beta chains sequenced from one sample in a study of metastatic and nonmetastatic thyroid tumors. Each patient came to thyroid surgery without any prior treatment (of any kind). TCRdb re-clonotyped the PCR reads via MiXCR. The data show roughly 65,000 clones, 13% to 15% seen once. The sequenced material came from blood. The receptor source for this set is a male donor with papillary thyroid cancer or a benign thyroid nodule (not recorded which). Some clones in this sample may be carry-over from other donors' samples.

The table lists this clone with many counts. The J gene is TRBJ1-2, the V gene TRBV9, with D unresolved. V shed 0 bases and J shed 0 bases, with 6 bases lying between them. This CDR3 comprises 14 residues. Per the germline V gene, CDR1 is SGDLS and CDR2 is YYNGEE. DNA for the CDR3: TGTGCCAGCAGCGTAGACCTTTCTAACTATGGCTACACCTTC. Encoded protein: CASSVDLSNYGYTF.

This clone has a handful of counts. The chain uses TRBV18 and TRBJ2-5; 7 bases are a match to TRBD2. V shed 4 bases, J shed 4 bases, and the junction held 15 bases outside the gene matches. The germline CDR1 and CDR2 sequences are KGHSH and LQKENI. The CDR3 is 17 residues long. Here the CDR3 reads CASSRNLAEGGRETQYF. The CDR3 nucleotides are TGTGCCAGCTCACGAAACCTAGCGGAGGGAGGGCGAGAGACCCAGTACTTC.

This clone came up once. The genes are TRBV9 and TRBJ2-1; D is uncertain. The CDR3 extends over 14 amino acids. CDR1 SGDLS and CDR2 YYNGEE come from the germline V gene. V lost 2 bases, J lost 4 bases, and 10 bases lay in between. CDR3 bases: TGTGCCAGCAGCGTGGGTGAACAGTACAATGAGCAGTTCTTC. It specifies CASSVGEQYNEQFF.

A few counts support this clone. The chain links TRBV10-2 to TRBJ2-7; weak D call: TRBD2 (5 bases). Germline CDR1 and CDR2: WSHSY and SAAADI. The CDR3 is made up of 13 amino acids. V gave up 4 bases and J gave up 6 bases, with 13 bases separating them. The CDR3 DNA sequence: TGCGCCAGCAGTGGAAGTCTAGCCAGCGAGCAGTACTTC. Translating gives CASSGSLASEQYF.

This clone was counted ten times or more. The V and J genes are TRBV20-1 and TRBJ2-3; weak D call: TRBD1 (6 bases). The CDR3 extends over 14 amino acids. Between the trimmed V and J ends, which lost 5 bases and 4 bases, there was a span of 16 bases. Looked up from germline, CDR1 is DFQATT and CDR2 is SNEGSKA (reference sequence). DNA for the CDR3: TGCAGTGCTGCAAAACAGGGAACTTCAGATACGCAGTATTTT. This encodes CSAAKQGTSDTQYF.